One sample yielded the 26 T cell receptor beta chains listed below, sequenced in a study of blood T cell repertoires in COVID-19. The protocol was immunoSEQ multiplex PCR, while the TCRdb copy is restricted to in-frame clones and leaves out a portion. The sample lists 140,000 to 150,000 clones; roughly 89% were seen once. Sequenced input: PBMCs or T cells enriched from blood (not recorded which). Source of these receptors: a woman in her forties or fifties who had been exposed to COVID-19.

The CDR3 spells CASSSPGQQETQYF. In DNA, the CDR3 is TGTGCCAGCAGCTCCCCGGGACAGCAAGAGACCCAGTACTTC. This chain connects TRBV6-5 to TRBJ2-5, with 7 bases aligning to TRBD1. The V segment lost 6 bases and the J segment 2 bases; nucleotides outside the gene matches: 6. This CDR3 contains 14 residues. CDR1 MNHEY and CDR2 SVGAGI come from the germline V gene.

The rearrangement joins TRBV7-2 to TRBJ2-3; 7 bases are a match to TRBD1. The V segment lost 5 bases and the J segment 1 base; nucleotides outside the gene matches: 9. CDR1 is SGHTA and CDR2 is FQGNSA in the germline V gene. This CDR3 is 16 amino acids long. The CDR3 sequence: CASSLGQPVRTDTQYF. The CDR3 DNA is TGTGCCAGCAGCCTGGGACAGCCTGTCCGCACAGATACGCAGTATTTT.

The rearrangement uses TRBV19 and TRBJ1-2; D may be TRBD1 (5 bases). The CDR3 is 18 amino acids. Germline-derived CDR1 and CDR2 are LNHDA and SQIVND (reference sequence). Trimming took off 5 bases at V and 0 bases at J, with 22 bases between the two ends. The CDR3 here is CASSLRQGVGLANYGYTF. The CDR3 region has the DNA TGTGCCAGTAGTCTACGCCAAGGGGTCGGATTAGCTAACTATGGCTACACCTTC.

This clone was detected only once. The V gene is TRBV27, the J gene TRBJ2-1; D call uncertain. The V end lost 11 bases, the J end lost 7 bases, and 12 bases lay between the germline ends. Germline V CDR1 and CDR2: MNHEY, SMNVEV (reference sequence). The CDR3 runs to 11 residues. The CDR3 region is CAAQSPNEQFF. As DNA, the CDR3 is TGTGCCGCGCAAAGCCCAAATGAGCAGTTCTTC.

CDR3 DNA sequence: TGTGCCAGCAGCCGCGAAGCCGGTGAAAAACTGTTTTTT. Translating gives CASSREAGEKLFF. This chain uses TRBV5-6 with TRBJ1-4; no firm D call. The V end lost 4 bases, the J end lost 7 bases, and 11 bases lay between the germline ends. The CDR3 runs to 13 residues. Germline lookup yields CDR1 SGHDT and CDR2 YYEEEE.

V and J are TRBV27 and TRBJ2-7; D is possibly TRBD1 (6 bases). The CDR3 contains 13 residues. Germline V CDR1 and CDR2: MNHEY, SMNVEV (reference sequence). V was trimmed by 5 bases and J by 5 bases, leaving 13 bases between them. CDR3 residues: CASSPGQRHEQYF. The CDR3 DNA follows: TGTGCCAGCAGTCCGGGACAACGACACGAGCAGTACTTC.

The rearrangement links TRBV21-1 to TRBJ1-4; the D segment call TRBD1 is taken from the table without a DNA check. TRBV21-1 is tagged as a pseudogene. The CDR3 contains 15 residues. CDR3: CASSNRQGGGEKLFF. For the CDR3, the DNA is TGTGCCAGCAGCAACAGACAGGGTGGTGGGGAAAAACTGTTTTTT.

This sequence joins TRBV10-1 and TRBJ2-7; a possible D gene is TRBD2 (5 bases). This CDR3 region has 14 residues. Trimming stripped 0 bases from V and 7 bases from J, with 13 bases between. Germline V CDR1 and CDR2: WNHNN, SYGVQD (reference sequence). The CDR3 is CASSESLATGEQYF. DNA of the CDR3: TGCGCCAGCAGTGAGTCGTTGGCCACGGGAGAGCAGTACTTC.

This rearrangement joins TRBV21-1 to TRBJ1-1; the D call of TRBD1 is as the table states it, not checked on the DNA. TRBV21-1 is a recognized pseudogene. The CDR3 loop spans 15 amino acids. The CDR3 here is CASSLTGAMNTEAFF. CDR3 nucleotides: TGTGCCAGCAGTTTGACAGGGGCCATGAACACTGAAGCTTTCTTT.

The chain joins TRBV7-9 to TRBJ2-1; D ambiguous. The CDR3 loop spans 15 amino acids. V was trimmed by 0 bases and J by 0 bases, leaving 6 bases between them. Germline values: CDR1 SEHNR, CDR2 FQNEAQ (reference sequence). The CDR3 DNA sequence: TGTGCCAGCAGCTTAGCTGTTAGCTCCTACAATGAGCAGTTCTTC. The encoded protein is CASSLAVSSYNEQFF.

This rearrangement joins TRBV5-5 to TRBJ2-3; 10 bases are a match to TRBD1. The CDR3 length is 15 residues. Germline V CDR1 and CDR2: SGHKS, YYEKEE (reference sequence). The junction had 6 bases not matched to a gene; V was cut back by 2 bases and J by 6 bases. In DNA form, the CDR3 reads TGTGCCAGCAGCTTCCGGGACAGGGGTCGGGATACGCAGTATTTT. It specifies CASSFRDRGRDTQYF.

This rearrangement joins TRBV6-5 to TRBJ1-6, with 7 bases that match TRBD1. This CDR3 is built from 15 residues. V dropped 8 bases and J dropped 7; count of bases not matched to a gene: 11. The germline V gene has CDR1 MNHEY and CDR2 SVGAGI. This CDR3 is CASGRAGTVNSPLHF. CDR3 in DNA: TGTGCCAGCGGACGCGCAGGGACAGTCAATTCACCCCTCCACTTT.

The chain employs TRBV9 and TRBJ2-3, with 9 bases matching TRBD2. The CDR3 runs to 15 residues. In germline, CDR1 is SGDLS, CDR2 YYNGEE. After removal of 4 bases from V and 3 bases from J, the junction contained 6 bases not matched to a gene. DNA of the CDR3: TGTGCCAGCAGCACCGGGACTAGCTTTACAGATACGCAGTATTTT. Translating it yields CASSTGTSFTDTQYF.

The chain is built from TRBV4-1 and TRBJ2-5; 10 bases are shared with TRBD1. The CDR3 length is 17 residues. J was trimmed by 4 bases and V by 3 bases; bases with no gene match: 11. Germline lookup yields CDR1 MGHRA and CDR2 YSYEKL. The CDR3 bases are TGCGCCAGCAGCCACCCTAGGACAGGGGGGGTAGTAGAGACCCAGTACTTC. Translated, it gives CASSHPRTGGVVETQYF.

The chain joins TRBV5-4 to TRBJ1-2; no clear D gene. V dropped 1 base and J dropped 4 bases, with 14 bases sitting between them. CDR1 is SGHNT, CDR2 YYREEE, per germline (reference sequence). The length of the CDR3 is 15 residues. Here the CDR3 DNA reads TGTGCCAGCAGCTTGATAGGAGGTAGAGGCTATGGCTACACCTTC. It translates to CASSLIGGRGYGYTF.

In its sample, this clone was seen many times. The gene calls are TRBV7-9 and TRBJ1-1; D may be TRBD1 (5 bases). Per the germline V gene, CDR1 is SEHNR and CDR2 is FQNEAQ (reference sequence). V lost 5 bases and J lost 10, with 14 bases in between. CDR3 length: 12 residues. The CDR3 protein is CASSPRGEAAFF. The CDR3 DNA follows: TGTGCCAGCAGCCCCCGAGGGGAGGCAGCTTTCTTT.

The genes are TRBV5-6 and TRBJ2-7, with 7 bases lining up with TRBD1. The CDR3 consists of 13 residues. J was trimmed by 6 bases and V by 6 bases; bases with no gene match: 9. Germline CDR1 and CDR2: SGHDT and YYEEEE. CDR3 protein: CASKLTGSVEQYF. The CDR3 DNA sequence: TGTGCCAGCAAACTGACAGGGTCTGTCGAGCAGTACTTC.

The chain links TRBV3-1 (or the pseudogene TRBV3-2) to TRBJ2-7; D is uncertain. Germline lookup yields CDR1 LGHDT and CDR2 YNNKEL (reference sequence). The CDR3 has 12 amino acids. Trimming pared 4 bases from V and 7 bases from J, leaving 11 bases between. The CDR3 DNA follows: TGTGCCAGCAGCCCCACCCCCGGGGAGCAGTACTTC. Amino acids: CASSPTPGEQYF.

This chain connects TRBV5-4 to TRBJ2-5, with D possibly being TRBD1 (6 bases). This CDR3 has 14 amino acids. Trimming removed 4 bases at V and 5 bases at J, with 15 bases between. Per germline, CDR1 SGHNT and CDR2 YYREEE (reference sequence). DNA of the CDR3: TGTGCCAGCAGCGTGCAGGGGACGGGGGAGACCCAGTACTTC. Translation gives CASSVQGTGETQYF.

This clone was counted a single time. CDR3 coding DNA: TGTGCCAGCAGCTTAGGAGAGGCTAGCGGGAGCCCCAGCTCCTACGAGCAGTACTTC. Its protein is CASSLGEASGSPSSYEQYF. This chain connects TRBV7-8 to TRBJ2-7; 10 bases match TRBD2. Trimming at V came to 1 base and at J to 0 bases, leaving 12 bases not matched to a gene. CDR3 length equals 19 residues. Germline CDR1 SGHVS, CDR2 FQNEAQ.

The chain couples TRBV19 to TRBJ2-1; D is unclear. Germline-derived CDR1 and CDR2 are LNHDA and SQIVND (reference sequence). Trimming took 3 bases from V and 0 from J, leaving 9 bases between them. CDR3 length: 15 amino acids. The CDR3 DNA is TGTGCCAGTAGTATTCGGGTTACCTCCTACAATGAGCAGTTCTTC. Amino acids: CASSIRVTSYNEQFF.

This chain uses TRBV7-2 with TRBJ2-3; 14 bases agree with TRBD2. Germline CDR1 and CDR2: SGHTA and FQGNSA. V lost 5 bases to trimming and J lost 5 bases; unmatched junction nucleotides: 6. The CDR3 totals 16 residues. The CDR3 DNA is TGTGCCAGCAGCCCGTGGACTAGCGGGGGGTTAGATACGCAGTATTTT. It is translated as CASSPWTSGGLDTQYF. The full variable domain, rest sourced from reference TRBV7-2 and TRBJ2-3, is GAGVSQSPSNKVTEKGKDVELRCDPISGHTALYWYRQSLGQGLEFLIYFQGNSAPDKSGLPSDRFSAERTGGSVSTLTIQRTQQEDSAVYLCASSPWTSGGLDTQYFGPGTRLTVL.

J is TRBJ2-7 and V is TRBV6-5; D may be TRBD1 (6 bases). Germline loops: CDR1 MNHEY, CDR2 SVGAGI. The CDR3 contains 14 residues. The V end lost 7 bases, the J end lost 4 bases, and 17 bases lay between the germline ends. CDR3 in DNA: TGTGCCAGCACCAAAGCTGGGGGCAGTTACGAGCAGTACTTC. Translation: CASTKAGGSYEQYF.

J is TRBJ2-1 and V is TRBV12-3 or TRBV12-4; the D gene is possibly TRBD1 (5 bases). V was pared by 8 bases and J by 9 bases, with 14 bases between. The CDR3 is 12 amino acids. The CDR3 region has the DNA TGTGCCAGCTCACTGGGGCCAGGTGAGCAGTTCTTC. It encodes CASSLGPGEQFF.

The J gene is TRBJ1-5, the V gene TRBV7-9, with a weak D call TRBD1 (5 bases). There are 15 residues in the CDR3. Germline V lookup: CDR1 SEHNR, CDR2 FQNEAQ (reference sequence). Trimming stripped 5 bases from V and 6 bases from J, with 17 bases between. The CDR3 bases are TGTGCCAGCAGCCTAGGGTCAGGGTACGGTCAGCCCCAGCATTTT. Translating it yields CASSLGSGYGQPQHF.

This chain links TRBV7-2 with TRBJ2-7, with 8 bases matching TRBD2. The germline CDR1 and CDR2 sequences are SGHTA and FQGNSA. The CDR3 is 14 residues long. With V trimmed by 1 base and J by 2 bases, 1 base remained unmatched. The CDR3, as DNA: TGTGCCAGCAGCTTAGGCGGGGGGACCTACGAGCAGTACTTC. It specifies CASSLGGGTYEQYF.